The 8 T cell receptor beta chains listed next were all sequenced from one sample in a study of regulatory T cells in long-lasting Graves disease. The time point is: persistent/refractory GD, antithyroid drugs over 5 years with positive TRAb. PBMC RNA was the source of the TCR library. In building TCR beta libraries, iRepertoire HTBI primers were used together with Arm-PCR of CDR3 regions. TCRdb re-called the multiplex PCR reads through MiXCR, storing one row per CDR3 protein. The sample comprises 650,000 to 700,000 distinct CDR3 sequences, 25% to 30% of which are singletons, and about two fifths rests with the top ten. Source: peripheral blood mononuclear cells (PBMCs), taken when the disease was refractory, from a patient treated with antithyroid drugs. The receptors stem from a female donor with Graves disease.

The CDR3 sequence: CASSYSALGGWPQHF. CDR3 nucleotide sequence: TGTGCCAGCAGTTACTCGGCCCTGGGGGGGTGGCCCCAGCATTTT. V and J are TRBV6-2 or TRBV6-3 and TRBJ1-5; D is perhaps TRBD1 (5 bases). V dropped 0 bases and J dropped 9 bases, with 15 bases sitting between them. Germline V gives CDR1 MNHEY, CDR2 SVGEGT. This CDR3 region has 15 residues.

This clonotype turned up a few times. The chain recombines TRBV19 with TRBJ2-7; 10 positions agree with TRBD2. The V gene end was trimmed by 8 bases and the J gene end by 2 bases; junction bases not matched to a gene: 12. Germline CDR1 and CDR2: LNHDA and SQIVND (reference sequence). The length of the CDR3 is 16 residues. CDR3 in amino acids: CASRYKASGSPYEQYF. CDR3 nucleotide sequence: TGTGCCAGTCGGTATAAAGCTAGCGGGAGTCCCTACGAGCAGTACTTC. Based on the CDR3 plus reference TRBV19 and TRBJ2-7, the full variable domain is DGGITQSPKYLFRKEGQNVTLSCEQNLNHDAMYWYRQDPGQGLRLIYYSQIVNDFQKGDIAEGYSVSREKKESFPLTVTSAQKNPTAFYLCASRYKASGSPYEQYFGPGTRLTVT.

This clonotype was observed a handful of times. The chain has TRBV5-1 and TRBJ2-7; the D gene is possibly TRBD2 (6 bases). Germline loops: CDR1 SGHRS, CDR2 YFSETQ. This CDR3 region has 13 residues. Trimming shortened V by 4 bases and J by 4 bases, and 12 bases separated the two germline ends. CDR3: CASSIGGIYEQYF. Written as DNA, the CDR3 is TGCGCCAGCAGCATCGGGGGTATTTACGAGCAGTACTTC. The entire variable domain, with the rest obtained from reference TRBV5-1 and TRBJ2-7, is as follows: KAGVTQTPRYLIKTRGQQVTLSCSPISGHRSVSWYQQTPGQGLQFLFEYFSETQRNKGNFPGRFSGRQFSNSRSEMNVSTLELGDSALYLCASSIGGIYEQYFGPGTRLTVT.

In this sample, this clonotype turned up a few times. The J gene is TRBJ1-2, the V gene TRBV12-3 or TRBV12-4, with D possibly matching TRBD1 (5 bases). V was trimmed by 7 bases and J by 6 bases, leaving 12 bases between them. CDR3 size: 12 residues. CDR3 region: CASTPVRDGYTF. DNA for the CDR3: TGTGCCAGCACCCCCGTCAGGGATGGCTACACCTTC.

The J gene is TRBJ2-2, the V gene TRBV7-2, with 9 bases aligning to TRBD2. Germline V lookup: CDR1 SGHTA, CDR2 FQGNSA. J gave up 7 bases and V 3 bases, and 9 bases lay outside the gene matches. This CDR3 region has 16 residues. Here the CDR3 reads CASSFEIAGVVGELFF. DNA for the CDR3: TGTGCCAGCAGCTTTGAGATAGCGGGAGTCGTCGGGGAGCTGTTTTTT.

The chain carries TRBV19 and TRBJ1-2; no definite D call. The V and J ends lost 5 bases and 4 bases respectively, with 11 bases between them. Per the germline V gene, CDR1 is LNHDA and CDR2 is SQIVND (reference sequence). The CDR3 contains 13 residues. CDR3 sequence: CASSVGATYGYTF. The CDR3 DNA is TGTGCCAGTAGTGTCGGAGCAACCTATGGCTACACCTTC.

This clonotype was seen more than once but under ten times. This rearrangement joins TRBV20-1 to TRBJ2-7, with 11 bases that match TRBD2. Germline CDR1 reads DFQATT; CDR2 reads SNEGSKA (reference sequence). The V and J ends lost 6 bases and 2 bases, in that order; junction bases with no gene match: 3. The CDR3 is 13 amino acids. The DNA for the CDR3 is TGCAGTGCCACTAGCGGGGGTCCCTACGAGCAGTACTTC. Protein product: CSATSGGPYEQYF.

This clonotype was detected once. The rearrangement uses TRBV10-3 and TRBJ1-1, with D possibly being TRBD1 (6 bases). This CDR3 comprises 15 residues. The V end lost 0 bases, the J end lost 3 bases, and 11 bases lay between the germline ends. Germline V gene lookup returns CDR1 ENHRY and CDR2 SYGVKD. The CDR3 DNA reads TGTGCCATCAGTGAGTCCAACAGGGCGTACACTGAAGCTTTCTTT. Its protein is CAISESNRAYTEAFF.